This entry describes one TCR beta chain. What it binds is not known. Analyses pooled second doses at about 4 or about 12 weeks. Repertoires were generated with immunoSEQ multiplex PCR, while TCRdb's copy carries only in-frame clones and drops some. The sample records over 85,000 clones, over 85% being singletons. These data come from a study of T cell responses to AZD1222 COVID-19 vaccine. The length of the CDR3 is 12 residues. Trimming took off 5 bases at V and 7 bases at J, with 11 bases between the two ends. Germline-derived CDR1 and CDR2 are KGHSH and LQKENI. Broader study findings: White British donors predominated, females outnumbered males, and clonal diversity was possibly underestimated. Breadth and depth of Spike-specific TCRs rose after two AZD1222 doses. Baseline seropositivity characterized only a handful of AZD1222 recipients.

The TCR originated in an adult who received the AZD1222 COVID-19 vaccine. The rearrangement uses TRBV18 and TRBJ1-1; TRBD1 is a possible D gene (6 bases). The sequencing used peripheral blood, collected 28 days after the second AZD1222 dose. The CDR3 DNA sequence: TGTGCCAGCTCAACCACCAGGGGTGAAGCTTTCTTT. Translation gives CASSTTRGEAFF. Variable domain in full (rest from reference TRBV18 and TRBJ1-1): NAGVMQNPRHLVRRRGQEARLRCSPMKGHSHVYWYRQLPEEGLKFMVYLQKENIIDESGMPKERFSAEFPKEGPSILRIQQVVRGDSAAYFCASSTTRGEAFFGQGTRLTVV.